This is a list of T cell receptor beta chains from one sample in a study of cytomegalovirus exposure and HLA in healthy donors. TCRdb's copy holds only in-frame clones and misses some; the assay was immunoSEQ multiplex PCR. The profile shows about 190,000 clones, over 70% of them singletons. Sequenced: PBMCs. The receptors were gathered from a man between 35 and 55 years old in good health and CMV-seropositive. Both conserved end residues are part of each CDR3. D genes are given only for firm matches. Not all rows give a size; the values are once, few, many and, for expanded clones, a class.

V gene,clone size,D gene,J gene,CDR3 DNA,CDR3 protein
TRBV29-1,.,.,TRBJ1-2,TGCAGCGTTGAAGCGGGGACAAGAGGAGGCTACACCTTC,CSVEAGTRGGYTF
TRBV5-8,.,TRBD1,TRBJ2-3,TGTGCCAGCAGCTTGGAGGGGACAGGTTATACAGATACGCAGTATTTT,CASSLEGTGYTDTQYF
TRBV5-1,.,.,TRBJ2-3,TGCGCCAGCAGCACCCTAGGTAGCACAGATACGCAGTATTTT,CASSTLGSTDTQYF
TRBV7-9,.,.,TRBJ1-3,TGTTCCAGCAGCTTGGTACAGGGAGTAGGTGGAAACACCATATATTTT,CSSSLVQGVGGNTIYF
TRBV9,.,.,TRBJ2-1,TGTGCCAGCAGCACCAGCGGTGAGCATGACAATGAGCAGTTCTTC,CASSTSGEHDNEQFF
TRBV11-2,.,.,TRBJ1-4,TGTGCCAGCAGCTACCGGTCGAATGAGGGCAGGGGAAAACTGTTTTTT,CASSYRSNEGRGKLFF
TRBV6-4,.,.,TRBJ1-1,TGTGCCAGCAGTGGTCAGGGAACTGAAGCTTTCTTT,CASSGQGTEAFF
TRBV27,.,.,TRBJ2-7,TGTGCCAGCAGTTTATCGAGTTTGATCTCCTACGAGCAGTACTTC,CASSLSSLISYEQYF
TRBV9,.,TRBD1,TRBJ2-1,TGTGCCAGCAGCGGCGGGACAGGGGCCTACAATGAGCAGTTCTTC,CASSGGTGAYNEQFF
TRBV7-3,.,.,TRBJ2-6,TGTGCCAGCAGCACCTATGGGGCCAACGTCCTGACTTTC,CASSTYGANVLTF
TRBV7-2,.,.,TRBJ2-3,TGTGCCAGCAGCTCCGGAGCTTGGTCAGATACGCAGTATTTT,CASSSGAWSDTQYF
TRBV5-1,once,TRBD2,TRBJ2-7,TGCGCCAGCAGCTTGGGATTGGGAGGGGAGCAGTACTTC,CASSLGLGGEQYF
TRBV2,once,.,TRBJ2-6,TGTGCCAGCTCGGCTGGGGCCAACGTCCTGACTTTC,CASSAGANVLTF
TRBV15,.,TRBD1,TRBJ1-2,TGTGCCACCAGCAGAGATCTCCAAGGGGGCTACTATGGCTACACCTTC,CATSRDLQGGYYGYTF
TRBV18,once,TRBD2,TRBJ2-1,TGTGCCAGCTCACCACCGGGACTAGGGGTTGATGAGCAGTTCTTC,CASSPPGLGVDEQFF